These T cell receptor beta chains were read from a single sample in a study of breast tumors, draining lymph nodes, adjacent tissues. TCRdb recomputed calls from the multiplex PCR reads with MiXCR, one row per CDR3 protein. The table records roughly 21,000 distinct CDR3 sequences, 50% of them present only once. What was sequenced was breast tumor tissue. The receptors come from a female donor with breast cancer. Some clones in this sample may be carry-over from other donors' samples. Each CDR3 is given without its conserved first and last residue. The order of the fields is J gene, V gene, CDR3 protein.

TRBJ1-5	TRBV6-5	ASSPQVDQPQH
TRBJ2-7	TRBV6-5	ASGTASGQGAREQY
TRBJ2-5	TRBV7-3	AGSSGMGGIKETQY
TRBJ2-5	TRBV20-1	SATAGGGQETQY
TRBJ2-6	TRBV4-3	ACSQVAISGANVLT
TRBJ2-5	TRBV2	ASSEVGQGGQETQY
TRBJ2-5	TRBV9	ASSADPLAGRVETQY
TRBJ2-2	TRBV20-1	SALSGTSGSRVRRGELF
TRBJ2-2	TRBV3-1	ASSQYRGLNTGELF
TRBJ2-7	TRBV20-1	SARDRGLRSYEQY
TRBJ2-3	TRBV12-3/TRBV12-4	ASRSGTSGRADTQY
TRBJ1-5	TRBV12-3/TRBV12-4	ASSLVGDPCQPQH
TRBJ2-7	TRBV6-4	ASTRPEF
TRBJ2-3	TRBV20-1	SARVSGADTQY
TRBJ2-7	TRBV5-4	ASSFDSHEQY
TRBJ2-7	TRBV9	ASSALRQGDGEQY
TRBJ2-2	TRBV7-2	ASSASRGGTQVARGTTGELF
TRBJ2-1	TRBV27	ASSFRPPGLAGNEQF
TRBJ1-4	TRBV29-1	SVVWGGATNEKLF
TRBJ2-1	TRBV5-4	ASSLEGHEQF
TRBJ1-2	TRBV29-1	SVEGPGQGVEGYT
TRBJ2-7	TRBV6-6	ASSHGGGYEQY
TRBJ2-7	TRBV20-1	SASFGTKGYEQY
TRBJ2-3	TRBV10-3	AIRPGQGGSQDTQY
TRBJ2-7	TRBV5-1	ASSGQTYEQY
TRBJ2-3	TRBV12-3/TRBV12-4	ASTSHSTDTQY
TRBJ2-7	TRBV11-2	ASNRARDEQY
TRBJ2-2	TRBV4-1	ASSQDFDRTNTGELF
TRBJ2-6	TRBV6-1	ASRSQGLCSGANVLT
TRBJ1-2	TRBV27	ASRPLGQTSYGYT
TRBJ2-1	TRBV20-1	SARDLSGRAREQF
TRBJ2-1	TRBV15	ATSRGVQRDEQF
TRBJ1-1	TRBV19	ASSIRAGTEAF
TRBJ2-7	TRBV2	ARRAASGEEQY
TRBJ2-5	TRBV7-9	ASKGFAAQETQY
TRBJ2-7	TRBV29-1	SVEGNAGTSGSYEQY
TRBJ2-3	TRBV3-1	ASSQGGSGADTQY
TRBJ2-3	TRBV24-1	ATSDFRGGTDTQY
TRBJ1-1	TRBV29-1	SAGQTMNTEAF
TRBJ2-5	TRBV7-2	ASSLVGQGKRTQY
TRBJ2-5	TRBV11-2	ASSLGVETQY
TRBJ2-2	TRBV2	ASSGLAALGGELF
TRBJ2-7	TRBV10-3	AISIGQRIYEQY
TRBJ2-1	TRBV2	ASSEAAVGQF
TRBJ2-3	TRBV6-4	ASSDSAREGYNEQC
TRBJ2-7	TRBV6-2/TRBV6-3	ASSATSGSRYEQY
TRBJ2-3	TRBV5-1	ASSGWDQGGTDTQY
TRBJ2-7	TRBV7-2	ASSLDHSKDEQY
TRBJ2-3	TRBV4-1	ASSQGRREIDTQY
TRBJ1-2	TRBV2	ASSERFGWQGGNGYT
TRBJ2-3	TRBV20-1	SALILAGGPRAYNEQY